One T cell receptor beta chain is described in this entry. The antigen it binds to is not known. No much larger clone is present one base from it, and per-base qualities are unavailable. The germline V gene encodes CDR1 MNHEY and CDR2 SVGAGI. Measured from the cysteine to the phenylalanine, the CDR3 is 14 residues long. The DNA shown is the 42-base CDR3, in frame from base 1. Trimmed from V: 6 bases; trimmed from J: 2 bases; junction bases lacking a gene match: 5. The data originate from a study of control samples from healthy donors and cancer patients (dated by TCRdb to 2020 to 2022). Library creation used the immunoSEQ multiplex PCR assay. Entries here come from immuneACCESS through TCRdb and include only in-frame sequences with V and J called. Some clones fail to appear in such tables; in the studies checked, an unresolved V gene covers under half of the shortfall, and the cause of the remainder is unknown. The sample has 130,000 or so clones on record, under 95% of them singletons. Around 13% of the sample is held by the ten biggest clonotypes.

This clonotype originated in a man in his forties in good health. Sequenced material: blood. The receptor chain draws on TRBV6-5 and TRBJ1-1, and TRBD1 matches 8 of the central bases. The sequence in DNA is TGTGCCAGCAGGGTGACAGGGGCTAACACTGAAGCTTTCTTT. It translates to CASRVTGANTEAFF.